These T cell receptor beta chains were read from a single sample in a study of cytomegalovirus exposure and HLA in healthy donors. Assay used: immunoSEQ multiplex PCR; TCRdb lists only in-frame clones, some missing. The sample comprises about 160,000 clones, just under 80% of which are singletons, and about 3.4% rests with the top ten. The source material was PBMCs. These receptors came from a woman aged 45-60 years in good health and CMV-seropositive. CDR3s include the opening cysteine and the closing phenylalanine or tryptophan. D genes are given only for firm matches. The size field is filled for only some rows; it gives once, few, many or a size class.

CDR3 protein	CDR3 DNA	D gene	V gene	J gene	clone size
CASSAYRGPNTEAFF	TGTGCCAGCAGCGCCTACAGGGGGCCGAACACTGAAGCTTTCTTT	TRBD1	TRBV7-6	TRBJ1-1	-
CASSFGQGGGYTF	TGTGCCAGCAGCTTCGGGCAGGGGGGCGGCTACACCTTC	TRBD1	TRBV11-3	TRBJ1-2	-
CASSYQSGGAHYGYTF	TGTGCCAGCAGCTATCAATCAGGGGGAGCCCACTATGGCTACACCTTC	TRBD1	TRBV5-6	TRBJ1-2	once
CASSYPGLGDEQFF	TGTGCCAGCAGTTACCCGGGACTAGGAGACGAGCAGTTCTTC	TRBD2	TRBV28	TRBJ2-1	-
CATSGQGVQETQYF	TGTGCCACCTCGGGACAGGGGGTACAAGAGACCCAGTACTTC	TRBD1	TRBV19	TRBJ2-5	-
CASSLSAGGYTEAFF	TGTGCCAGCAGTTTATCGGCGGGGGGGTACACTGAAGCTTTCTTT	-	TRBV28	TRBJ1-1	-
CASSFAGTGTGNTIYF	TGTGCCAGCAGTTTCGCCGGGACAGGGACCGGAAACACCATATATTTT	TRBD1	TRBV27	TRBJ1-3	-
CATSRAERGYEQYF	TGTGCCACCAGCAGGGCAGAGCGGGGCTACGAGCAGTACTTC	TRBD2	TRBV15	TRBJ2-7	few
CASSLAEDRVHNEQFF	TGCGCCAGCAGCTTGGCGGAGGACAGGGTCCACAATGAGCAGTTCTTC	TRBD1	TRBV5-1	TRBJ2-1	-
CASSMSGFAEAFF	TGTGCCAGTAGTATGTCGGGGTTTGCTGAAGCTTTCTTT	-	TRBV19	TRBJ1-1	-
CASSLGPQGSYGYTF	TGCGCCAGCAGCTTGGGCCCGCAGGGTAGCTATGGCTACACCTTC	-	TRBV5-1	TRBJ1-2	-
CASRDRANTGELFF	TGTGCCAGTCGGGACAGGGCGAACACCGGGGAGCTGTTTTTT	TRBD1	TRBV19	TRBJ2-2	few
CASSSGYTEAFF	TGTGCCAGCAGCTCGGGGTACACTGAAGCTTTCTTT	-	TRBV11-3	TRBJ1-1	-
CASSLAVQTDTQYF	TGTGCCAGCAGCTTAGCGGTCCAGACAGATACGCAGTATTTT	-	TRBV7-9	TRBJ2-3	-
CASSRETSGETQYF	TGTGCCAGCAGCCGGGAGACTAGCGGAGAGACCCAGTACTTC	TRBD2	TRBV7-2	TRBJ2-5	-
CASSVLAGGYSSTDTQYF	TGTGCCAGCAGCGTTCTAGCGGGAGGGTATTCTAGCACAGATACGCAGTATTTT	TRBD2	TRBV9	TRBJ2-3	-
CASSDLVGRRGEQFF	TGTGCCAGCAGCGACCTGGTGGGGCGCCGAGGTGAGCAGTTCTTC	-	TRBV11-2	TRBJ2-1	-
CASSYPDRDEQYF	TGTGCCAGCAGCTACCCGGACAGGGACGAGCAGTACTTC	TRBD1	TRBV7-2	TRBJ2-7	-
CASSRQGAGNEAFF	TGTGCCAGCAGTCGACAGGGGGCCGGGAATGAAGCTTTCTTT	-	TRBV21-1	TRBJ1-1	-
CASSSSDLAGFNIQYF	TGTGCCAGCAGCTCCTCCGACCTAGCGGGGTTTAACATTCAGTACTTC	TRBD2	TRBV13	TRBJ2-4	once
CASSPGTPKALNEQFF	TGTGCCAGCAGCCCCGGGACTCCTAAGGCTCTTAATGAGCAGTTCTTC	-	TRBV5-4	TRBJ2-1	-
CAISGGRVPNTEAFF	TGTGCCATCAGTGGAGGCAGGGTTCCGAACACTGAAGCTTTCTTT	-	TRBV10-3	TRBJ1-1	-
CSVEGGGNYGYTF	TGCAGCGTTGAGGGAGGGGGGAACTATGGCTACACCTTC	-	TRBV29-1	TRBJ1-2	-
CASSPGEGRAFF	TGTGCCAGCTCACCAGGGGAGGGAAGAGCTTTCTTT	-	TRBV18	TRBJ1-1	-
CASSLGGSTQPQHF	TGTGCCAGCAGCTTGGGGGGCAGTACTCAGCCCCAGCATTTT	-	TRBV5-6	TRBJ1-5	-
CASSPRDRGEAFF	TGTGCCAGCAGCCCCCGGGACAGGGGGGAAGCTTTCTTT	TRBD1	TRBV9	TRBJ1-1	-
CASRGQGSDGYTF	TGCGCCAGCAGGGGTCAGGGATCTGATGGCTACACCTTC	-	TRBV5-1	TRBJ1-2	-
CATTWAPSGGTTGELFF	TGTGCCACCACATGGGCGCCTAGCGGGGGAACCACCGGGGAGCTGTTTTTT	TRBD2	TRBV19	TRBJ2-2	once
CAGQWQGGEKLFF	TGTGCCGGTCAATGGCAGGGAGGTGAAAAACTGTTTTTT	-	TRBV30	TRBJ1-4	few
CATHGLASTEQYF	TGTGCCACCCACGGACTAGCGTCGACTGAGCAGTACTTC	TRBD2	TRBV19	TRBJ2-7	-
CASRVQGAPEALHF	TGTGCCAGCAGGGTTCAGGGGGCCCCTGAAGCCCTCCACTTT	TRBD1	TRBV6-5	TRBJ1-6	-
CASSSAQARGLYGYTF	TGTGCCAGCAGTTCGGCCCAGGCCAGGGGGTTGTATGGCTACACCTTC	TRBD1	TRBV6-5	TRBJ1-2	-
CASSPRAAGAYNEQFF	TGTGCCAGCAGCCCTCGGGCAGCGGGGGCCTACAATGAGCAGTTCTTC	TRBD2	TRBV9	TRBJ2-1	-
CASNRVATGNGANVLTF	TGTGCCAGTAATAGGGTCGCTACAGGGAATGGGGCCAACGTCCTGACTTTC	-	TRBV19	TRBJ2-6	-
CASSESRPGQGLGGYTF	TGTGCCAGCTCAGAGAGTAGACCGGGACAGGGGCTTGGTGGCTACACCTTC	TRBD1	TRBV18	TRBJ1-2	-
CASSETPLRGLNGYTF	TGTGCCAGCAGCGAGACCCCCCTCAGGGGGCTAAATGGCTACACCTTC	TRBD1	TRBV9	TRBJ1-2	-
CASSSPAGNYGYTF	TGTGCCAGCAGTTCCCCGGCGGGGAACTATGGCTACACCTTC	-	TRBV28	TRBJ1-2	-
CASSVALKQGAEYGYTF	TGTGCCAGTAGTGTCGCGTTAAAGCAGGGGGCGGAGTATGGCTACACCTTC	TRBD1	TRBV19	TRBJ1-2	-
CASSLAGTGRGNTIYF	TGCGCCAGCAGCTTGGCCGGGACAGGGCGAGGAAACACCATATATTTT	TRBD1	TRBV5-1	TRBJ1-3	once